This T cell receptor beta chain appears in the sequencing data of a study of glioma-infiltrating T cells. Study in general: Target coverage was roughly 4- to 11-fold for roughly 1 million blood T cells.

TCR alpha and beta CDR3 regions were amplified from RNA using iRepertoire nested multiplex PCR. TCRdb reprocessed the multiplex PCR reads with MiXCR, giving one entry per CDR3 protein. The sample includes about 400,000 distinct CDR3 sequences, roughly two fifths of them seen just once. Germline trimming cut 3 bases from V and 12 bases from J; bases unmatched to any gene: 5. Germline CDR1 reads SQVTM; CDR2 reads ANQGSEA. The length of the CDR3 is 11 residues. In regard to this clonotype: What it recognizes is unknown.

General study results and limits: Patients with low tissue-blood divergence carried a signature set of shared blood CDR3 motifs. Only very few CDR3 sequences appeared in both tissue and blood.

The chain joins TRBV29-1 to TRBJ1-1; 9 bases map to TRBD1. The sequence derives from a human donor with low-grade glioma or glioblastoma, undergoing nonglioma brain surgery, or in good health (not recorded which). The source material was glioma tissue, nonneoplastic brain tissue, or PBMCs (not recorded which). The CDR3 region is CSVEADRGTFF. The CDR3 DNA follows: TGCAGCGTTGAGGCGGACAGGGGAACTTTCTTT.